Described below is a single T cell receptor beta chain sequence and its context. The CDR3 covers 13 residues. V lost 1 base, J lost 6 bases, and 10 bases lay in between. The V gene's germline CDR1 is SGHTS and CDR2 YDEGEE. Sequencing was performed with immunoSEQ multiplex PCR; in TCRdb, only in-frame clones are kept and a portion is missing. This sample yields about 160,000 clones, of which roughly nine tenths are seen a single time; around 15% belongs to the top ten. The source of the sample is a study of blood T cell repertoires in COVID-19. The source is a man between 18 and 29 years old with COVID-19, enrolled during active disease. Sample: peripheral blood. The genes are TRBV5-8 and TRBJ1-2; no definite D call. The CDR3 loop is CASSLLDLDGYTF. The CDR3 region has the DNA TGTGCCAGCAGCTTGTTAGATTTAGATGGCTACACCTTC.